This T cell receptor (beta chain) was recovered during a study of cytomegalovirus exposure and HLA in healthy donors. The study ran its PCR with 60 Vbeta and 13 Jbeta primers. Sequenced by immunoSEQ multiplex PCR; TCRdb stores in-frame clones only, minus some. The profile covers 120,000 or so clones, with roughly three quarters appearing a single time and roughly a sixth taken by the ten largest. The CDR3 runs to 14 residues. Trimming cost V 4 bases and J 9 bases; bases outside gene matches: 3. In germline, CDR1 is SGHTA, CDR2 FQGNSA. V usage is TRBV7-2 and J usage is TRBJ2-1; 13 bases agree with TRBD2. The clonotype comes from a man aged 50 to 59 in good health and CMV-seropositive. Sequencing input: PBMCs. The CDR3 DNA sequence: TGTGCCAGCAGCTCAGGACTAGCGGGAGTTGAGCAGTTCTTC. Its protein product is CASSSGLAGVEQFF.